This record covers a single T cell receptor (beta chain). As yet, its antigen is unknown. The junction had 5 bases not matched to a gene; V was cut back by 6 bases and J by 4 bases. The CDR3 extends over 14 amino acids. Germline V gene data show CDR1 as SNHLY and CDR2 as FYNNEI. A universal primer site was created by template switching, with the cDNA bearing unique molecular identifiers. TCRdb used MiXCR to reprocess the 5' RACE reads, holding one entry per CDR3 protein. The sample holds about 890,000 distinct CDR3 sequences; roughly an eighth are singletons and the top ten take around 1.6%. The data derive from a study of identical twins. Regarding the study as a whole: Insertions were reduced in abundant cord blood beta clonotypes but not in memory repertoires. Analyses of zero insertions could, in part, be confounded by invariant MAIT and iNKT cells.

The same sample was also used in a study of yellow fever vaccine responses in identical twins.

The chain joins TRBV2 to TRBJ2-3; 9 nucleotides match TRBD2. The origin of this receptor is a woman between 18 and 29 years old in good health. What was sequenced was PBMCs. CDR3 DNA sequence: TGTGCCAGCAGAGGCGGGAGGGGCGCAGATACGCAGTATTTT. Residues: CASRGGRGADTQYF.